This TCR beta chain is drawn from a study of T cell responses to AZD1222 COVID-19 vaccine (dated by TCRdb to the early 2020s). Background on the whole study: A total of about 250 trial participants underwent TCR sequencing, of whom some 200 had received two doses of AZD1222 and approximately 26 had received two doses of the MenACWY control vaccine. Trial participants were enrolled by age into 18-55, 56-69 and 70-plus year subgroups, with around 140, 26 and 57 TCR-sequenced participants respectively.

For CDR1 and CDR2, the germline V gene (reference sequence) lists LGHDT and YNNKEL. The CDR3 runs 15 amino acids, cysteine and phenylalanine included. Only CDR3 DNA is held: 45 bases, read in frame from base 1. The germline ends are 11 bases apart after V is trimmed by 3 bases and J by 0 bases. Findings and caveats that apply to the study as a whole: Conclusions about previously exposed vaccinees were limited because only six AZD1222 recipients were SARS-CoV-2 seropositive at baseline. Epitopes outside the regions mutated in the B.1.351 and B.1.1.7 variants were reportedly recognized by nearly half of the unique spike-specific TCRs. The vaccine-associated CD4 TCRs covered the entire spike protein, and the dominant responses fell in regions 160-218 and 743-854. Because no day 14 peak-response samples were available, the repertoires could be characterized only after the peak T cell response. Most participants were white British and females outnumbered males, and the authors suggested that clonal diversity may have been underestimated. After two AZD1222 doses, both the breadth and the depth of spike-specific TCRs were significantly higher than at day 0 and than in MenACWY recipients. In the small 56-69-year group, the increase in depth fell short of significance, most likely because of low power.

The CDR3 regions of human TCRbeta chains were subjected to immunosequencing. Concerning the study's data processing: Repertoire TCRs were matched against a reference library of SARS-CoV-2-specific TCRs generated with the MIRA antigen-specificity platform. Breadth was defined as the fraction of unique TCRs that were SARS-CoV-2-associated. Depth was defined as the fraction of total T cells that were SARS-CoV-2-associated. Each spike-specific TCR was assigned to its reactive spike region and to a CD4 or CD8 class using the MIRA data. Log10-transformed breadth and depth values were compared by one-way ANOVA with Sidak's multiple comparisons tests. TCRdb took this table from immuneACCESS and kept in-frame rearrangements with V and J called. Such tables lack part of the clones; where checked against another copy, unresolved V genes explain under half of the gap, and the rest is unexplained. V, J and clone size were drawn from that table, and D and trimming were deduced from the DNA. This sample's records show over 130,000 clones. Together, the top ten hold about 2% of the sample.

The sample's time point label, in plain terms: baseline before first vaccination. Samples from vaccinated people were obtained from the UK trials COV001 and COV002, which included a single-blind randomized controlled phase 2/3 trial of AZD1222 (ChAdOx1 nCoV-19) in healthy adults. For TCRbeta chain sequencing, PBMC samples from trial participants were taken at day 0 and at day 28 after the second dose. Concerning this clone: It lacks a known antigen.

The source is an adult in good health. The sample was peripheral blood. Rearrangement joined TRBV3-1 (or the pseudogene TRBV3-2) to TRBJ1-1, with TRBD1 perhaps the D gene, on 5 matching bases. The CDR3 reads CASSQTGRMNTEAFF. The sequenced DNA: TGTGCCAGCAGCCAGACGGGACGGATGAACACTGAAGCTTTCTTT.